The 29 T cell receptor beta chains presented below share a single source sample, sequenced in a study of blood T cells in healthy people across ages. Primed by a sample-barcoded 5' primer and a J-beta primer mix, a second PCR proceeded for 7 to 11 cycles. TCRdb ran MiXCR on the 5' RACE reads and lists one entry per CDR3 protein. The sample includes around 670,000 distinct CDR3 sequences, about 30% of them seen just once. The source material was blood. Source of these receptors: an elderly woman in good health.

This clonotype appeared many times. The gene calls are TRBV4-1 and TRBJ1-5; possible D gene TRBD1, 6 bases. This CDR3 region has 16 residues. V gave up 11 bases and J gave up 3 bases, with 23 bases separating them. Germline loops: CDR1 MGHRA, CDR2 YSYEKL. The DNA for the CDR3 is TGCGCCTCAGCAGCCTCGGGTCAGGGGTACAATCAGCCCCAGCATTTT. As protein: CASAASGQGYNQPQHF.

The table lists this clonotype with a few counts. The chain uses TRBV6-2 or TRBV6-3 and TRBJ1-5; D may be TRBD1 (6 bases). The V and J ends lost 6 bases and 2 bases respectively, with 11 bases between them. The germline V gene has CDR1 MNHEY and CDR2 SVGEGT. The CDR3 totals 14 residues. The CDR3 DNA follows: TGTGCCAGCAGGCCTCGACAGGGCAATCAGCCCCAGCATTTT. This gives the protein CASRPRQGNQPQHF.

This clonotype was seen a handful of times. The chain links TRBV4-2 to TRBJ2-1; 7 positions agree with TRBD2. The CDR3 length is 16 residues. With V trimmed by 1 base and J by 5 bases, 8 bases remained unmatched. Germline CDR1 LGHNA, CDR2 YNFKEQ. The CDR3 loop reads CASSQGGRVGNNEQFF. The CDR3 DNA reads TGTGCCAGCAGCCAAGGTGGGAGGGTTGGGAACAATGAGCAGTTCTTC.

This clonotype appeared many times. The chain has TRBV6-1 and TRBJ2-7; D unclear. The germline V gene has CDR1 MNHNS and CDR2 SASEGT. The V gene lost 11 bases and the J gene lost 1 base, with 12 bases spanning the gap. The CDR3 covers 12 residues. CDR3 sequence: CALFGQSYEQYF. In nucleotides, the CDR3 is TGTGCCCTATTCGGGCAGTCCTACGAGCAGTACTTC.

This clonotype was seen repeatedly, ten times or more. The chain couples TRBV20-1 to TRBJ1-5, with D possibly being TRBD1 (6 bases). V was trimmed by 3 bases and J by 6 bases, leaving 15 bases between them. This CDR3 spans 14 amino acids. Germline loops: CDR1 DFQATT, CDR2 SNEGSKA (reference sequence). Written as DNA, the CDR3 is TGCAGTGCTAGGAGTCAGGGGAAGTTTCAGCCCCAGCATTTT. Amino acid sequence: CSARSQGKFQPQHF.

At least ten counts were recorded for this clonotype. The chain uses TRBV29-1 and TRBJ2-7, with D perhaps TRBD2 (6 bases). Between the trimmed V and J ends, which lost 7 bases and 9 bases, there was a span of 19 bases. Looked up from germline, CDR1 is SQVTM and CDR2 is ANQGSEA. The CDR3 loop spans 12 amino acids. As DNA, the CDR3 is TGCAGCGGCGGGAATCCCTCCCACGGGCAGTACTTC. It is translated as CSGGNPSHGQYF.

The chain's CDR3 is CASSRDIINTGELFF. For the CDR3, the DNA is TGTGCCAGCAGCCGGGACATCATAAACACCGGGGAGCTGTTTTTT. The chain uses TRBV12-3 or TRBV12-4 and TRBJ2-2; D is perhaps TRBD1 (6 bases). This CDR3 spans 15 amino acids. V lost 6 bases and J lost 2, with 13 bases in between.

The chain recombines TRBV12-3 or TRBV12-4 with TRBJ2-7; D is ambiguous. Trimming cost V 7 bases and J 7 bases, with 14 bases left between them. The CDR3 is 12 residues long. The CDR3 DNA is TGTGCCAGCATTGACGGGTCTGGAGAGCAGTACTTC. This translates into CASIDGSGEQYF.

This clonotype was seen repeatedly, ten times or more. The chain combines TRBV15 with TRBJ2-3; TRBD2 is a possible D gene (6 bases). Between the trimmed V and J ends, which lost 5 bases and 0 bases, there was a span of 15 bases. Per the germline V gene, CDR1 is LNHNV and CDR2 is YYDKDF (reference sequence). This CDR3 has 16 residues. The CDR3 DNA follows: TGTGCCACCAGCTTCGGCGGGACTCCTAGCACAGATACGCAGTATTTT. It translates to CATSFGGTPSTDTQYF. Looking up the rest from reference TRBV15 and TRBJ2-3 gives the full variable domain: DAMVIQNPRYQVTQFGKPVTLSCSQTLNHNVMYWYQQKSSQAPKLLFHYYDKDFNNEADTPDNFQSRRPNTSFCFLDIRSPGLGDTAMYLCATSFGGTPSTDTQYFGPGTRLTVL.

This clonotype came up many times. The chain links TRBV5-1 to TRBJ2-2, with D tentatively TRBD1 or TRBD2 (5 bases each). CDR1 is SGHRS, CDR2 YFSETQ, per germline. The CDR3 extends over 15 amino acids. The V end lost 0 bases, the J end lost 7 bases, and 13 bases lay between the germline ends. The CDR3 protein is CASSLEEGLYGELFF. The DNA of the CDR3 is TGCGCCAGCAGCTTGGAAGAGGGGCTCTACGGGGAGCTGTTTTTT.

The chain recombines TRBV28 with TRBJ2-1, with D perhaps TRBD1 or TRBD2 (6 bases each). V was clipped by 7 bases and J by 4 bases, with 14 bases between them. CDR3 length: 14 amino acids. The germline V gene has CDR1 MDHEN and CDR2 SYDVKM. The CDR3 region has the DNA TGTGCCAGCACCCTAAAGGGGGGTTACAATGAGCAGTTCTTC. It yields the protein CASTLKGGYNEQFF. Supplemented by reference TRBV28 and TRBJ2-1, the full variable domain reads DVKVTQSSRYLVKRTGEKVFLECVQDMDHENMFWYRQDPGLGLRLIYFSYDVKMKEKGDIPEGYSVSREKKERFSLILESASTNQTSMYLCASTLKGGYNEQFFGPGTRLTVL.

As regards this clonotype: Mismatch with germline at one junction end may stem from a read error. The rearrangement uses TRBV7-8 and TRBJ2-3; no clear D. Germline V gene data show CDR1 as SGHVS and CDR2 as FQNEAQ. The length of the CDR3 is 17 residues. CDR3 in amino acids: CVSSLDRLGLGPDTQYF. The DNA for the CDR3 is TGTGTCAGCAGCTTAGACCGGTTAGGCCTAGGCCCAGATACGCAGTATTTT.

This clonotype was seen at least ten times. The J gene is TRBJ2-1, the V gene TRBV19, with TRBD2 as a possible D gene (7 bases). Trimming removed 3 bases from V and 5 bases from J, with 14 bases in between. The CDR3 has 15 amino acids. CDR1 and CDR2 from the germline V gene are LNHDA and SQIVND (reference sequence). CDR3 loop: CASSIRGGRNNEQFF. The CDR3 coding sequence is TGTGCCAGTAGTATCCGCGGGGGCCGCAACAATGAGCAGTTCTTC.

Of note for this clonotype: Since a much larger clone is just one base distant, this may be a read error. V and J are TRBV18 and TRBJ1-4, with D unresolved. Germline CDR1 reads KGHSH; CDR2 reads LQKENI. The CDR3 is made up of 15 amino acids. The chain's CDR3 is CASSPTRRVNEKRFF. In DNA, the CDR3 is TGTGCCAGCTCACCAACTCGGAGGGTTAATGAAAAACGGTTTTTT.

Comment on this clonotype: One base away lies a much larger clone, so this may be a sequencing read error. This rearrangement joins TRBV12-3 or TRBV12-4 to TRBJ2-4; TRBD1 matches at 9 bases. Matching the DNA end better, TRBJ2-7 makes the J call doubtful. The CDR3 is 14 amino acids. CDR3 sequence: CASRTTGGPCEQYF. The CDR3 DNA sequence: TGTGCCAGCCGGACGACAGGGGGTCCCTGCGAGCAGTACTTC.

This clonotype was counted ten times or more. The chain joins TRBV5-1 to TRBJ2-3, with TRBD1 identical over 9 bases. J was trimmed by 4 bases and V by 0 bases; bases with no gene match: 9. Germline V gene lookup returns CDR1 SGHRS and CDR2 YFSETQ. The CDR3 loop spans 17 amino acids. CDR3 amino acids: CASSLAMRGQGADTQYF. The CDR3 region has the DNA TGCGCCAGCAGCTTGGCCATGAGGGGACAGGGCGCAGATACGCAGTATTTT.

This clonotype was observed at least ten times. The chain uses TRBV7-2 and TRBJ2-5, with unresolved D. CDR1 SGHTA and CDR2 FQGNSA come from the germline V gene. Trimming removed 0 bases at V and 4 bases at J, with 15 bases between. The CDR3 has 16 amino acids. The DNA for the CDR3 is TGTGCCAGCAGCTTAGCGCTCGGGCTAGTGGGAGAGACCCAGTACTTC. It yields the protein CASSLALGLVGETQYF.

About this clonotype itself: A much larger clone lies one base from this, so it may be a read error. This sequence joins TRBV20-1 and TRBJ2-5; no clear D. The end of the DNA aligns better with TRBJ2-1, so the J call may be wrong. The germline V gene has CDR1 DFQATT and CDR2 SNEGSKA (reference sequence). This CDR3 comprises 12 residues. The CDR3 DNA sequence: TGCAGTGCCAGGCGGTTCCAAGAGACCCAGTTCTTC. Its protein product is CSARRFQETQFF.

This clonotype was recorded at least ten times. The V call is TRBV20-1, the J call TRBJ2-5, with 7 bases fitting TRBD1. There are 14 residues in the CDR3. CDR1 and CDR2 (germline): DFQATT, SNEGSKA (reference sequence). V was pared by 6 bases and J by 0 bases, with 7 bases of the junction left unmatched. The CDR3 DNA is TGCAGTGCAAACAGGGGCCTGTACCAAGAGACCCAGTACTTC. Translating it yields CSANRGLYQETQYF.

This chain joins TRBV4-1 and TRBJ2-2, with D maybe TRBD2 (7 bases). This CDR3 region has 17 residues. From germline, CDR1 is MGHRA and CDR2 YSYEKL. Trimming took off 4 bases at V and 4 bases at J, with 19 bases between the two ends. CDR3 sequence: CASSPSFEGGGTGELFF. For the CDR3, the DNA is TGCGCCAGCAGCCCCTCCTTTGAGGGGGGGGGCACCGGGGAGCTGTTTTTT.

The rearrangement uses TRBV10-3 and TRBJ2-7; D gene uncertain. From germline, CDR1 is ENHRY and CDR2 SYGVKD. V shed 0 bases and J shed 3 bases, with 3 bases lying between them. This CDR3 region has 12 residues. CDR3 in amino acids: CAISESFYEQYF. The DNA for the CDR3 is TGTGCCATCAGTGAGTCTTTCTACGAGCAGTACTTC.

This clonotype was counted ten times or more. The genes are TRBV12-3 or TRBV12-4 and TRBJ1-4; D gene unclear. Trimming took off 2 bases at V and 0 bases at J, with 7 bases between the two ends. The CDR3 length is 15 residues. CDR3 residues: CASSLLSATNEKLFF. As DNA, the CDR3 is TGTGCCAGCAGTTTACTGTCAGCAACTAATGAAAAACTGTTTTTT.

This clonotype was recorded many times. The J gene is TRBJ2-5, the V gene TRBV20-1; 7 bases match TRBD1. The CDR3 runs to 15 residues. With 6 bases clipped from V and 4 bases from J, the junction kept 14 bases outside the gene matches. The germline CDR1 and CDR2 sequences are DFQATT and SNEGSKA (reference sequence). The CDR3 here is CSARITTGVGETQYF. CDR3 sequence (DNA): TGCAGTGCCCGAATAACCACAGGGGTGGGAGAGACCCAGTACTTC.

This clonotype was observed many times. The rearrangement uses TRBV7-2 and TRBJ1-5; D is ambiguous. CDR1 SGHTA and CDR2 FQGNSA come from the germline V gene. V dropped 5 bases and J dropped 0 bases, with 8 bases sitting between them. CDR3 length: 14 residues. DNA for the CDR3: TGTGCCAGCAGCCTAAGAGTTAGCAATCAGCCCCAGCATTTT. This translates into CASSLRVSNQPQHF.

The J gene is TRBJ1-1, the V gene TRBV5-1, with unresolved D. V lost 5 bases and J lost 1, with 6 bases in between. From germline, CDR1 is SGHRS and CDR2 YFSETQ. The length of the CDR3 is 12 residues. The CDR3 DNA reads TGCGCCAGCAGAACATCGAACACTGAAGCTTTCTTT. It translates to CASRTSNTEAFF. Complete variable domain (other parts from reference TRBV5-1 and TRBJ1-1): KAGVTQTPRYLIKTRGQQVTLSCSPISGHRSVSWYQQTPGQGLQFLFEYFSETQRNKGNFPGRFSGRQFSNSRSEMNVSTLELGDSALYLCASRTSNTEAFFGQGTRLTVV.

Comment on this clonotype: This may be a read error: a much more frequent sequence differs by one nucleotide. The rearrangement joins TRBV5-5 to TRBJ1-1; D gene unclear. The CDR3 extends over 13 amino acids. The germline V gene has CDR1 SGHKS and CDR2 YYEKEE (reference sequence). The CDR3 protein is CANSLFSEYEAFF. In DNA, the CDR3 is TGTGCCAACAGCTTGTTTTCCGAATATGAAGCTTTCTTT. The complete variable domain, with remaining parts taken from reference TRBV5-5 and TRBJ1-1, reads DAGVTQSPTHLIKTRGQQVTLRCSPISGHKSVSWYQQVLGQGPQFIFQYYEKEERGRGNFPDRFSARQFPNYSSELNVNALLLGDSALYLCANSLFSEYEAFFGQGTRLTVV.

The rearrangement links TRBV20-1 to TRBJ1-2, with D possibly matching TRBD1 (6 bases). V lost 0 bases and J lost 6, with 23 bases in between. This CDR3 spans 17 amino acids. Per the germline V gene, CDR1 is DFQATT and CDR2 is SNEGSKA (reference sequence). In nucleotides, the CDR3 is TGCAGTGCTAGAGATCCGTCAGGGGTCCCCCCTCCTAATGGCTACACCTTC. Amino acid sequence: CSARDPSGVPPPNGYTF.

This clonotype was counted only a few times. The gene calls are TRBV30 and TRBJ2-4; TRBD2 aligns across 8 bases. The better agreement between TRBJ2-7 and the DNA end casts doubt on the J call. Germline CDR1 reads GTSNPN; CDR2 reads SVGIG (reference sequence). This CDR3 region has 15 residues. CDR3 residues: CAWSVPGGLGYEQYF. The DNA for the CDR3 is TGTGCCTGGAGTGTACCGGGGGGGCTCGGTTACGAGCAGTACTTC.

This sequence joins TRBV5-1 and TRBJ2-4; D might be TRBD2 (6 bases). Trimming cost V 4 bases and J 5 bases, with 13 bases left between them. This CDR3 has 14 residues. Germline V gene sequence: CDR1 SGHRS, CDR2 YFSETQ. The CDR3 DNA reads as TGCGCCAGCAGCCCTGGGGGAGGAGAAAACATTCAGTACTTC. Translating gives CASSPGGGENIQYF.